This T cell receptor beta chain emerged from a study of radiotherapy plus CTLA-4 blockade in lung cancer (dated 2018 in TCRdb). Regarding the study in general: Objective responses occurred in roughly 19% of enrolled patients, and over 30% achieved disease control. The study at large found these results: The strongest predictors of response were reported to be early dynamic shifts in blood T cell clones along with a rise in serum interferon-beta following radiation. After treatment with radiotherapy and ipilimumab, TCR clones that originated in tumors expanded in peripheral blood.

The study evaluated CTLA-4 blockade (ipilimumab) given together with focal radiation therapy in patients who had chemo-refractory metastatic non-small-cell lung cancer. Taken from the germline V gene, the CDR1 and CDR2 loops are MRHNA and SNTAGT. V has 6 bases trimmed and J has 0 bases trimmed; junction bases matching no gene number 0. The CDR3 goes from the cysteine to the phenylalanine over 13 residues. Kept here is only the CDR3 DNA, which spans 39 bases and is read in frame from base 1. This clone was observed once. What this receptor recognizes is not known. Base qualities are not recorded, but no much larger clone differs from it by a single base. Library generation was performed with the immunoSEQ multiplex PCR assay. TCRdb stores this immuneACCESS table with in-frame sequences only. Part of the clones is absent; in the studies checked, under half of the shortfall reflects unresolved V genes, and no reason is known for the rest. This sample gives 70,000 to 90,000 clones in total; 70% to 85% of them show up just once. The ten largest make up about 0.79% of the sample.

The specimen was peripheral blood, collected from a patient treated with radiotherapy plus ipilimumab. The TCR comes from a human donor with non-small cell lung cancer who had stable disease on radiotherapy plus ipilimumab. Here the chain combines TRBV6-4 and TRBJ2-3; 7 of the junction bases match TRBD2. For the CDR3, the sequence is CASSGGSTDTQYF. The base sequence is TGTGCCAGCAGCGGGGGGAGCACAGATACGCAGTATTTT.